This T cell receptor beta chain was documented in a study of OX40 agonist ivuxolimab in advanced cancers. Broader study findings: Expanded peripheral T-cell antigen specificity went undetermined.

As concerns this clone: Antigen: not known.

Sequencing used immunoSEQ multiplex PCR; TCRdb keeps in-frame clones, though not all of them. The sample contains about 82,000 clones, around 86% of which appear only once. This CDR3 has 15 amino acids. Trimming at V came to 4 bases and at J to 5 bases, leaving 8 bases not matched to a gene. From germline, CDR1 is SGDLS and CDR2 YYNGEE. The chain links TRBV9 to TRBJ2-1; TRBD2 matches 8 bases. The sequenced sample was CD4+ or CD8+ T cells sorted from blood, obtained in a trial of the OX40 agonist ivuxolimab. The sequence was collected from an adult with an advanced solid tumor such as melanoma, head and neck, liver or kidney cancer. CDR3 protein: CASSSGGGSHNEQFF. The DNA of the CDR3 is TGTGCCAGCAGCAGCGGGGGCGGGAGCCACAATGAGCAGTTCTTC.